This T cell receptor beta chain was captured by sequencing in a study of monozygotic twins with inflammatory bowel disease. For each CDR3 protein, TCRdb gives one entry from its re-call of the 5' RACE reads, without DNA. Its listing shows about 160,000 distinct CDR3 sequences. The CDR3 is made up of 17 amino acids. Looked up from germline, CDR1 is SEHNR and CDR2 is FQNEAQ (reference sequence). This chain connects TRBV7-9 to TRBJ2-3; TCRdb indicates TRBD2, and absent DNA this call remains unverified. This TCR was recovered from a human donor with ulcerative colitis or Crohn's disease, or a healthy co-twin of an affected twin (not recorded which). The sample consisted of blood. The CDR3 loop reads CASSTRGTSGYTDTQYF.